This is a list of T cell receptor beta chains from one sample in a study of cytomegalovirus exposure and HLA in healthy donors. Sequenced by immunoSEQ multiplex PCR; TCRdb stores in-frame clones only, minus some. The repertoire has over 95,000 clones, about 78% of them found once; the top ten carry around 12%. What was sequenced was PBMCs. Receptor source: a woman between 40 and 50 years old in good health and CMV-seropositive. CDR3s include the opening cysteine and the closing phenylalanine or tryptophan. A D gene is named only where the DNA matches it firmly. Not all rows give a size; the values are once, few, many and, for expanded clones, a class.

TRBJ1-4 . few 13 TRBV6-1 TGTGCCAGCAAACAGACCATTAATGAAAAACTGTTTTTT CASKQTINEKLFF
TRBJ1-4 TRBD1 . 16 TRBV7-2 TGTGCCAGCAGCCGCCAGGGGGCTGCAACTAATGAAAAACTGTTTTTT CASSRQGAATNEKLFF
TRBJ1-6 TRBD1 few 13 TRBV6-5 TGTGCCAGCACCGGGACAGCTAATTCACCCCTCCACTTT CASTGTANSPLHF
TRBJ1-1 TRBD1 . 12 TRBV30 TGTGCCGGAGACAGGGTGAACACTGAAGCTTTCTTT CAGDRVNTEAFF
TRBJ1-1 TRBD1 . 14 TRBV18 TGTGCCAGCTCACCAGAGGCAGGGGGCGTTGAAGCTTTCTTT CASSPEAGGVEAFF
TRBJ1-2 TRBD1 . 15 TRBV30 TGTGCCTGGAGTCTACCGGGACAGGGCTACTATGGCTACACCTTC CAWSLPGQGYYGYTF
TRBJ1-1 TRBD1 . 16 TRBV5-4 TGTGCCAGCACGGAACAGGGGACCCTGTTGAACACTGAAGCTTTCTTT CASTEQGTLLNTEAFF
TRBJ1-1 . . 15 TRBV28 TGTGCCAGCAGTTTCGCCGGACAGCAGAACACTGAAGCTTTCTTT CASSFAGQQNTEAFF
TRBJ2-3 TRBD2 . 15 TRBV6-4 TGTGCCAGCAAGAGTAGCGGGGGGGCTGGGGATACGCAGTATTTT CASKSSGGAGDTQYF
TRBJ2-3 TRBD2 . 20 TRBV7-6 TGTGCCAGCAGCTTAGCCTCTCCGGGACTAGCGGGGCCCAGCACAGATACGCAGTATTTT CASSLASPGLAGPSTDTQYF
TRBJ1-5 . . 13 TRBV27 TGTGCCAGCAGTTTTACAGGGAATCAGCCCCAGCATTTT CASSFTGNQPQHF
TRBJ2-7 . . 11 TRBV5-1 TGCGCCAGCAGGCGGGACTACGAGCAGTACTTC CASRRDYEQYF
TRBJ2-7 . . 11 TRBV29-1 TGCAGCGTGTTGGAGCTCAGCGAGCAGTACTTC CSVLELSEQYF
TRBJ2-1 . . 14 TRBV5-6 TGTGCCAGCAGCTTGATGGGGAGCTACAATGAGCAGTTCTTC CASSLMGSYNEQFF
TRBJ2-5 . . 13 TRBV7-6 TGTGCCAGCAGCCGTCCCACTGATGAGACCCAGTACTTC CASSRPTDETQYF
TRBJ1-1 . . 15 TRBV5-6 TGTGCCAGCAGCTTTTACAGGACACGGAACACTGAAGCTTTCTTT CASSFYRTRNTEAFF
TRBJ1-2 . . 16 TRBV30 TGTGCCTGGAGTGCCAAGGGACTTTTCGGATCGGATGGCTACACCTTC CAWSAKGLFGSDGYTF
TRBJ1-2 TRBD1 . 14 TRBV2 TGTGCCAGCTTCCGAGACGGACAGGGGCATGGCTACACCTTC CASFRDGQGHGYTF
TRBJ1-4 . once 17 TRBV18 TGTGCCAGCTCCCCGGGCGCGGCGGGGGGCCAAAATGAAAAACTGTTTTTT CASSPGAAGGQNEKLFF
TRBJ1-6 TRBD1 . 14 TRBV5-1 TGCGCCAGCAGTGAACAGGGGTTTGATTCACCCCTCCACTTT CASSEQGFDSPLHF
TRBJ2-1 . . 15 TRBV7-8 TGTGCCAGCAGCTTAGCCCCCGGGAGCCACAATGAGCAGTTCTTC CASSLAPGSHNEQFF
TRBJ1-1 . once 15 TRBV18 TGTGCCAGCTCACCGTCCCGGGGGATGGAGACTGAAGCTTTCTTT CASSPSRGMETEAFF
TRBJ1-4 . few 14 TRBV5-4 TGTGCCAGCAGCGCCCGGGACACTGATGAAAAACTGTTTTTT CASSARDTDEKLFF
TRBJ1-6 . . 14 TRBV7-2 TGTGCCAGCACCCCTAGGGGATATAATTCACCCCTCCACTTT CASTPRGYNSPLHF
TRBJ2-2 . . 16 TRBV7-9 TGTGCCAGCAGCTTATCCAGGGGAATGAGTACCGGGGAGCTGTTTTTT CASSLSRGMSTGELFF
TRBJ2-1 TRBD1 . 14 TRBV6-1 TGTGCCAGCAGTGGGACAGGGTCGTACAATGAGCAGTTCTTC CASSGTGSYNEQFF
TRBJ1-5 . . 14 TRBV18 TGTGCCAGCTCACCACAGGCAGGGAAAGAGCCCCAGCATTTT CASSPQAGKEPQHF
TRBJ2-2 TRBD2 . 16 TRBV4-1 TGCGCCAGCAGCCGACTAGCGGGGGTGGACACCGGGGAGCTGTTTTTT CASSRLAGVDTGELFF
TRBJ2-1 . once 15 TRBV6-1 TGTGCCAGCAGTGAAATGGGAGCGTTGTACAATGAGCAGTTCTTC CASSEMGALYNEQFF
TRBJ1-1 TRBD1 once 15 TRBV6-5 TGTGCCAGCAGTTACTCGAGCCAGGGGGAGACTGAAGCTTTCTTT CASSYSSQGETEAFF
TRBJ1-3 . . 15 TRBV19 TGTGCCAGTAGTATCTTGGGACACGCTGGAAACACCATATATTTT CASSILGHAGNTIYF
TRBJ1-5 . once 15 TRBV5-5 TGTGCCAGCAGCTTTACCGGGACAAGCAATCAGCCCCAGCATTTT CASSFTGTSNQPQHF